This T cell receptor beta chain comes out of a study of post-analysis software for immune sequencing data. As for the study in general: In terms of disease course, relapsing-remitting, secondary progressive and progressive-relapsing multiple sclerosis were included.

This clonotype has a count of ten or more. Its antigen remains unknown. Broader study findings: Patients showed TRBV5-6, TRBV5-1 and TRBV20-1 among four to six TRBV segments more frequent than in controls. In multiple sclerosis, normalized Chao1 diversity was significantly below that of controls. Same-batch preparations were strongly co-clustered by F measure.

CDR3 length: 15 amino acids. CDR1 is WNHNN, CDR2 SYGVQD, per germline (reference sequence). Deletions cut 3 bases from V and 6 bases from J, with 16 bases between. Researchers reported that TCR beta cDNA libraries carried unique molecular identifiers. Input amounts of 1 to 10 million T cells were used. These gave 500,000 or so cDNA molecules, so each molecule approximated one T cell. TCRdb re-analysed the PCR reads in MiXCR, keeping a single row per CDR3 protein. The sample holds under 200,000 distinct CDR3 sequences, 29% seen once. This chain uses TRBV10-1 with TRBJ2-3, with a weak D call TRBD1 (5 bases). This TCR derives from a girl between 2 and 17 years old with multiple sclerosis. The source material was blood. DNA for the CDR3: TGCGCCAGCAGTGATTGGGGCGCATCCTTGGATACGCAGTATTTT. Translation gives CASSDWGASLDTQYF.